The 8 T cell receptor beta chains presented below share a single source sample, sequenced in a study of cytomegalovirus exposure and HLA in healthy donors. 60 Vbeta and 13 Jbeta primers were used in PCR. The protocol was immunoSEQ multiplex PCR, while the TCRdb copy is restricted to in-frame clones and leaves out a portion. The sample holds about 160,000 clones, 70% to 80% seen once. The specimen sequenced was PBMCs. The receptors originated from a woman aged 40 to 50 in good health and CMV-seronegative.

The chain joins TRBV30 to TRBJ1-2; 11 nucleotides align to TRBD1. Per germline, CDR1 GTSNPN and CDR2 SVGIG (reference sequence). The CDR3 sequence is 15 residues long. V lost 2 bases to trimming and J lost 8 bases; unmatched junction nucleotides: 10. CDR3 sequence (DNA): TGTGCCTGGAGTTCTTCCGGGACAGGGGGTGGAGGCTACACCTTC. Its protein is CAWSSSGTGGGGYTF.

The J gene is TRBJ1-5, the V gene TRBV5-4; 7 nucleotides line up with TRBD1. CDR1 and CDR2 from the germline V gene are SGHNT and YYREEE (reference sequence). After removal of 4 bases from V and 5 bases from J, the junction contained 3 bases not matched to a gene. The CDR3 covers 13 residues. CDR3 bases: TGTGCCAGCAGCACCCAGGGGGATCAGCCCCAGCATTTT. Translated: CASSTQGDQPQHF.

The rearrangement links TRBV9 to TRBJ1-2, with 7 bases aligning to TRBD1. Trimming at V came to 4 bases and at J to 3 bases, leaving 9 bases not matched to a gene. Germline V gene sequence: CDR1 SGDLS, CDR2 YYNGEE. CDR3 length equals 15 residues. The CDR3 bases are TGTGCCAGCAGCAGACTGCAGGGGGTTTACTATGGCTACACCTTC. As protein: CASSRLQGVYYGYTF.

This clone was detected only a few times. The chain uses TRBV19 and TRBJ2-5; 7 positions match TRBD1. J lost 5 bases, V lost 4 bases, and 7 bases had no gene match. Germline CDR1 LNHDA, CDR2 SQIVND (reference sequence). The CDR3 has 14 residues. Here the CDR3 reads CASSTGQAGETQYF. DNA for the CDR3: TGTGCCAGTAGTACCGGACAGGCTGGGGAGACCCAGTACTTC.

This clone was counted a few times. The chain couples TRBV29-1 to TRBJ2-3, with 8 positions matching TRBD1. CDR1 SQVTM and CDR2 ANQGSEA come from the germline V gene. The ends lost 4 bases at V and 0 bases at J; junction bases unmatched: 6. The CDR3 runs to 15 residues. The CDR3, as DNA: TGCAGCGTTGGAAGACAGGGGCATAGCACAGATACGCAGTATTTT. Translation: CSVGRQGHSTDTQYF.

The gene calls are TRBV18 and TRBJ1-1; 8 bases line up with TRBD1. Trimming removed 2 bases from V and 5 bases from J; junction bases left unmatched: 4. Germline lookup yields CDR1 KGHSH and CDR2 LQKENI. The CDR3 loop spans 14 amino acids. CDR3 DNA sequence: TGTGCCAGCTCACCAGGACAGGGAGAGACTGAAGCTTTCTTT. Translated: CASSPGQGETEAFF.

The chain has TRBV2 and TRBJ2-1, with D tentatively TRBD1 (6 bases). Trimming stripped 3 bases from V and 5 bases from J, with 17 bases between. From germline, CDR1 is SNHLY and CDR2 FYNNEI. There are 16 residues in the CDR3. The CDR3 region has the DNA TGTGCCAGCAGTGAGTTGTCGACAGGACTTAACAATGAGCAGTTCTTC. Translation: CASSELSTGLNNEQFF.

The chain joins TRBV6-1 to TRBJ1-2; 11 bases are a match to TRBD1. V lost 3 bases to trimming and J lost 8 bases; unmatched junction nucleotides: 17. The CDR3 has 18 amino acids. CDR1 MNHNS and CDR2 SASEGT come from the germline V gene. CDR3 residues: CASSDRQGQGGFPGGYTF. The CDR3 DNA reads TGTGCCAGCAGTGACCGGCAGGGACAGGGGGGTTTTCCTGGAGGCTACACCTTC.